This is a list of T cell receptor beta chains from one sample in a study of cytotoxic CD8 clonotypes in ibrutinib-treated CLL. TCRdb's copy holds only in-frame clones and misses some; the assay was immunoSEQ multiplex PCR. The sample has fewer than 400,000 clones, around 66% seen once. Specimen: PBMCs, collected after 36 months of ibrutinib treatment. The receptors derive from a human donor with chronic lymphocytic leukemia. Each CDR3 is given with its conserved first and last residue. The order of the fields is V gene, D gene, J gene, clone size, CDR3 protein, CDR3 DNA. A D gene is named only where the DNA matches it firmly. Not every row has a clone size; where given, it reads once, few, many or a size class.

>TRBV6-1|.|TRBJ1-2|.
CASSAEIKQANYGYTF
TGTGCCAGCAGTGCAGAGATTAAACAAGCTAACTATGGCTACACCTTC
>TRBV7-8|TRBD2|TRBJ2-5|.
CASSFRSSGKRGETQYF
TGTGCCAGCAGCTTCCGGTCTAGCGGCAAAAGAGGAGAGACCCAGTACTTC
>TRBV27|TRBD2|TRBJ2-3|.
CASSRAGVNTDTQYF
TGTGCCAGCAGTCGAGCGGGAGTGAACACAGATACGCAGTATTTT
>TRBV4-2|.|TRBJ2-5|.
CASSPRLDQETQYF
TGTGCCAGCAGCCCCCGACTTGACCAAGAGACCCAGTACTTC
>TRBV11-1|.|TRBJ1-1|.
CASRRDRNTEAFF
TGTGCCAGCAGACGTGATCGCAACACTGAAGCTTTCTTT
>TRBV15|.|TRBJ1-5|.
CATSRDRPSNQPQHF
TGTGCCACCAGCAGAGACAGACCTAGCAATCAGCCCCAGCATTTT
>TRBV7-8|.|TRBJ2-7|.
CASSLNGHVDYEQYF
TGTGCCAGCAGCTTAAACGGACACGTCGACTACGAGCAGTACTTC
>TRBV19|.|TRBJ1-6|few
CASTPEVGGSPLHF
TGTGCCAGTACTCCGGAGGTCGGCGGTTCACCCCTCCACTTT
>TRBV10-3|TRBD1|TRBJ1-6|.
CAIRTDRGYNSPLHF
TGTGCCATCAGGACGGACAGGGGTTATAATTCACCCCTCCACTTT
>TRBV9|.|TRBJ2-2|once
CASSFAGTRTGELFF
TGTGCCAGCAGCTTCGCCGGGACTCGGACCGGGGAGCTGTTTTTT
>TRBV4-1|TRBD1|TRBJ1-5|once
CASSQEGQGDSNQPQHF
TGCGCCAGCAGCCAAGAAGGACAGGGCGATAGCAATCAGCCCCAGCATTTT
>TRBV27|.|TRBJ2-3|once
CASSSDRRRGDPQKQPLSDTQYF
TGTGCCAGCAGTTCCGATCGAAGAAGGGGTGATCCACAGAAACAACCCCTTTCAGATACGCAGTATTTT
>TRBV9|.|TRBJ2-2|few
CASSVSGTANTGELFF
TGTGCCAGCAGCGTATCGGGTACAGCGAACACCGGGGAGCTGTTTTTT
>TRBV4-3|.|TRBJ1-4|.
CASSQDSNRFNEKLFF
TGCGCCAGCAGCCAAGATAGTAACAGGTTTAATGAAAAACTGTTTTTT
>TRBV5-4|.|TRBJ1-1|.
CASSLEGELAEAFF
TGTGCCAGCAGCCTGGAGGGTGAACTGGCTGAAGCTTTCTTT
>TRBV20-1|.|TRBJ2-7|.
CSASKVYEQYF
TGCAGTGCTAGTAAGGTCTACGAGCAGTACTTC
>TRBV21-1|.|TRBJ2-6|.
CASSIRDRVKGANVLTF
TGTGCCAGCAGCATCCGGGACAGGGTGAAAGGGGCCAACGTCCTGACTTTC
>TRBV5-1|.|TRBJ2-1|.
CASSLSYGPNEQFF
TGCGCCAGCAGCTTGTCCTATGGGCCGAATGAGCAGTTCTTC
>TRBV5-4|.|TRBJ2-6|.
CASSPRQAPLSGANVLTF
TGTGCCAGCAGCCCGAGACAGGCCCCCCTCTCTGGGGCCAACGTCCTGACTTTC
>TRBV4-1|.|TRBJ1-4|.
CASSPGAAWTNEKLFF
TGCGCCAGCAGCCCAGGGGCCGCATGGACTAATGAAAAACTGTTTTTT
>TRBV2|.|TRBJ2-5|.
CASIFGPSLQETQYF
TGTGCCAGCATCTTCGGACCTTCGCTCCAAGAGACCCAGTACTTC
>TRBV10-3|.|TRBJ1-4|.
CAISEGGEKLFF
TGTGCCATCAGTGAGGGGGGTGAAAAACTGTTTTTT
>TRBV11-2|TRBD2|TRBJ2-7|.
CASSSPSGHSYEQYF
TGTGCCAGCAGCTCGCCTAGCGGGCATTCCTACGAGCAGTACTTC
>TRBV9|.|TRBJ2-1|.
CASSQGGSLVNEQFF
TGTGCCAGCAGCCAAGGGGGGAGCCTAGTCAATGAGCAGTTCTTC
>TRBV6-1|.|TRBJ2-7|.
CASSAKSHEQYF
TGTGCCAGCAGTGCCAAATCACACGAGCAGTACTTC
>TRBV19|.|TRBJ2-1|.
CASSPDDYLNNEQFF
TGTGCCAGTAGTCCTGATGACTACCTGAACAATGAGCAGTTCTTC
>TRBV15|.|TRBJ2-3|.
CATSRDSFRVQYF
TGTGCCACCAGCAGAGATTCATTCAGGGTTCAGTATTTT
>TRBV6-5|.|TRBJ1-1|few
CASSRPAGANTEAFF
TGTGCCAGCAGTCGCCCGGCAGGGGCGAACACTGAAGCTTTCTTT
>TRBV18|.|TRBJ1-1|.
CASSAVSPNQNTEAFF
TGTGCCAGCTCAGCTGTAAGTCCCAATCAGAACACTGAAGCTTTCTTT
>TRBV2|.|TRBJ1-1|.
CASSVGRAEAFF
TGTGCCAGCAGTGTCGGGCGGGCTGAAGCTTTCTTT
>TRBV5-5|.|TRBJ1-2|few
CASRRSQSYGYTF
TGTGCCAGCCGCCGCTCTCAGTCCTATGGCTACACCTTC
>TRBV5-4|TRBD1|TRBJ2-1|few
CASSLRDRGNEQFF
TGTGCCAGCAGCTTGAGGGACAGGGGCAATGAGCAGTTCTTC
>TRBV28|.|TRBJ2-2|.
CASSFAGDTGELFF
TGTGCCAGCAGTTTCGCAGGGGACACCGGGGAGCTGTTTTTT
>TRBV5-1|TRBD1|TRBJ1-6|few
CASSSGTGNSPLHF
TGCGCCAGCAGCAGCGGGACAGGGAATTCACCCCTCCACTTT
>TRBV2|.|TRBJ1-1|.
CASSDDGGDTEAFF
TGTGCCAGCAGTGACGACGGAGGGGACACTGAAGCTTTCTTT
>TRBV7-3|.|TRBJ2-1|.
CASSLSLLQAGNEQFF
TGTGCCAGCAGCTTATCACTCCTGCAGGCCGGAAATGAGCAGTTCTTC